The source of this T cell receptor beta chain is a study of blood T cell repertoires in COVID-19. As handled by the study authors: It was from reference gene primer amplification that nucleated cell counts were estimated. Clones were read by immunoSEQ multiplex PCR, and TCRdb kept only the in-frame ones, dropping some. V, J and clone size are those of that table, while D and trimming were read from the DNA. The table shows under 300,000 clones, with about nine tenths occurring only once. Participant-given clinical history determined each cohort assignment. Cohort 3 donors counted as recovered after two negative PCRs, clearance, or resolved symptoms. Trimming shortened V by 2 bases and J by 3 bases, and 11 bases separated the two germline ends. Germline V lookup: CDR1 SGHRS, CDR2 YFSETQ. The length of the CDR3 is 15 residues.

The rearrangement joins TRBV5-1 to TRBJ1-4; D ambiguous. This receptor was obtained from a woman in her thirties or forties who had recovered from COVID-19. The specimen was PBMCs or T cells enriched from blood (not recorded which). CDR3 sequence reads: CASSFLGIANEKLFF. CDR3 nucleotide sequence: TGCGCCAGCAGCTTCCTCGGGATCGCTAATGAAAAACTGTTTTTT.